The clone carrying this T cell receptor (beta chain) showed up many times. Its antigen is as yet unknown. These data originate in a study of regulatory T cells in long-lasting Graves disease. Overall study findings and caveats: Favored usage of TRBV28, TRBJ1-2 and TRBJ2-5 was recorded in persistent disease. The study found persistent patients shared more public clonotypes (over 2,500) than new patients (nearly 1,000).

Documented time point: persistent/refractory GD, antithyroid drugs over 5 years with positive TRAb. The TCR library used RNA extracted from PBMCs. Patients came through an endocrinology department, and that department was in Xi'an, China. Trimming removed 2 bases at V and 5 bases at J, with 12 bases between. This CDR3 contains 15 residues. CDR1 is SGHAT and CDR2 is FQNNGV in the germline V gene. With iRepertoire HTBI primers and Arm-PCR of CDR3 regions, TCR beta libraries were built. TCRdb reanalysed the multiplex PCR reads using MiXCR and keeps one entry per CDR3 protein. The sample shows 400,000 to 450,000 distinct CDR3 sequences, about a quarter of them seen only once.

This TCR was recovered from a female donor with Graves disease. The V call is TRBV11-2, the J call TRBJ2-2; D is ambiguous. This specimen was peripheral blood mononuclear cells (PBMCs), taken when the disease was refractory, from a patient treated with antithyroid drugs. CDR3 nucleotide sequence: TGTGCCAGCAGCTTAAGGGATCTAAGTACCGGGGAGCTGTTTTTT. This translates into CASSLRDLSTGELFF.